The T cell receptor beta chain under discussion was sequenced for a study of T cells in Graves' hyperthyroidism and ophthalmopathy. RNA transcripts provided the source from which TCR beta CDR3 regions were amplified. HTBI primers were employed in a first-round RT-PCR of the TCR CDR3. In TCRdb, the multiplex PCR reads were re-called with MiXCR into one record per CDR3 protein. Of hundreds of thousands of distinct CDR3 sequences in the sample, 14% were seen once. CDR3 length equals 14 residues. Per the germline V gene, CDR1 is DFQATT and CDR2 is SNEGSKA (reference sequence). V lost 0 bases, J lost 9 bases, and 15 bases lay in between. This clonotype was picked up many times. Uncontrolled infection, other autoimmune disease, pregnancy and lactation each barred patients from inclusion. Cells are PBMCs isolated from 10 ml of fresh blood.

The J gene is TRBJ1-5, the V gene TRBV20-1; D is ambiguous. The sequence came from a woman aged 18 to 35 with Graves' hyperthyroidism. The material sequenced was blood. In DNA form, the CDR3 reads TGCAGTGCTAGAGATAGGGCCTCGACGCGGCCCCAGCATTTT. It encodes CSARDRASTRPQHF.